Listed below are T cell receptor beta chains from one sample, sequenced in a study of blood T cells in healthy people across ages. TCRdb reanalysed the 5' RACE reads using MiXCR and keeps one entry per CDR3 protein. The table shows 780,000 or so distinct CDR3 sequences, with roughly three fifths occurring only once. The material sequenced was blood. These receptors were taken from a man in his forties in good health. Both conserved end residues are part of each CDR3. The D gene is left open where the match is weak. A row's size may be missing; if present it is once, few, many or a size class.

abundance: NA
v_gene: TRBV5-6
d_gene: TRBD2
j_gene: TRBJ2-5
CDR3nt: TGTGCCAGCAGCCTCGCGGCTAGCGGGACTGAGACCCAGTACTTC
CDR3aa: CASSLAASGTETQYF

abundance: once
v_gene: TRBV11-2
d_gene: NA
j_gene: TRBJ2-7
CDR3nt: TGTGCCAGCAGCTTAGCTACCGGGCCCCGGGCCCACAATGAGCAGTACTTC
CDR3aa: CASSLATGPRAHNEQYF

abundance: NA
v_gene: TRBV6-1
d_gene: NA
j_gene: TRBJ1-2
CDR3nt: TGTGCCAGCAGTGAACCCTCGGGGTTCTTACAAGGCTACACCTTC
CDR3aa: CASSEPSGFLQGYTF

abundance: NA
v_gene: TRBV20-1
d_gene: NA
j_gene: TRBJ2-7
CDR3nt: TGCAGTGCTAGAGGGGAAGTGGCGGGATCCTACGAGCAGTACTTC
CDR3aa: CSARGEVAGSYEQYF

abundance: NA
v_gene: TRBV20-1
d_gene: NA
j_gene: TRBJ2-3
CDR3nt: TGCAGTGCTTTGGCCCAGGGAACAGATACGCAGTATTTT
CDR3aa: CSALAQGTDTQYF

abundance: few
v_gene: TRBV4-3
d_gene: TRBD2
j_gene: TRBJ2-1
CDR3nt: TGCGCCAGCAGCCAAGTGCCCCGGGGGGTTCCCTCCCCCCGGACCAATGAGCAGTTCTTC
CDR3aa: CASSQVPRGVPSPRTNEQFF

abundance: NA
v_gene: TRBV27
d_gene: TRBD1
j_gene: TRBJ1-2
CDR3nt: TGTGCCTGCAGCTCGACAGGGATTAACTATGGCTACACCTTC
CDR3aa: CACSSTGINYGYTF

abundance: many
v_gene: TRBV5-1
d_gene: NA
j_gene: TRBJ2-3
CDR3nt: TGCGCCAGCAGCCCAGGGCATACGCAGTATTTT
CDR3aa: CASSPGHTQYF

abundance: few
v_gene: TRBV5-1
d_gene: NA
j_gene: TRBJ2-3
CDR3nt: TGCGCCAGCAGCTTTGGCGGGACACCTAACACAGATACGCAGTATTTT
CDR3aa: CASSFGGTPNTDTQYF

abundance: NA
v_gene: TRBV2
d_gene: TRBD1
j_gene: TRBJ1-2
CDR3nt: TGTGCCAGCAGTGAACGGGGACAGGCCCCCTATGGCTACACCTTC
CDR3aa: CASSERGQAPYGYTF

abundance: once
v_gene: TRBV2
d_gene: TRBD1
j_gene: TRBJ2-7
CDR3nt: TGTGCCAGCAGTGGACGACAGGGTTTGACCTACAATGAGCAGTACTTC
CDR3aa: CASSGRQGLTYNEQYF

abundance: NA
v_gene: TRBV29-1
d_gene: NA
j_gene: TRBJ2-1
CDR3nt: TGCAGCGTAGACCCATCAGGGGCCGAGTTTGAGCAGTTCTTC
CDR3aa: CSVDPSGAEFEQFF

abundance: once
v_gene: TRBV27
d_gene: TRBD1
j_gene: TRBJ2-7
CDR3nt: TGTGCCAGCAGTTCAGCCTTGACAGGGGTGGGGTACGAGCAGTACTTC
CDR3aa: CASSSALTGVGYEQYF

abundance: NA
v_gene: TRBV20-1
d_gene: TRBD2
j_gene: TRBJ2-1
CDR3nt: TGCAGTGCGGGGTGGGGTGAGACTAGCTCGGTTGAGCAGTTCTTC
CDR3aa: CSAGWGETSSVEQFF

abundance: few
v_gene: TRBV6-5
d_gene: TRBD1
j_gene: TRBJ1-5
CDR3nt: TGTGCCAGCGCCCCAACAGGGGGTAGCAATCAGCCCCAGCATTTT
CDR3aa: CASAPTGGSNQPQHF

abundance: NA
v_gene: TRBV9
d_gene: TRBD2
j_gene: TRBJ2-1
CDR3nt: TGTGCCAGCAGCGACCCTCTGCGGGAGTGGAACAATGAGCAGTTCTTC
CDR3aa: CASSDPLREWNNEQFF

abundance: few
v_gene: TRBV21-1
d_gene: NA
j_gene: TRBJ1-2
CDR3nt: TGTGCCAGCAGCAAATGGATGGGGAGGCAGAACTATGGCTACACCTTC
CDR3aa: CASSKWMGRQNYGYTF

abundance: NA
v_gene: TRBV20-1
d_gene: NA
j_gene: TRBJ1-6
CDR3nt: TGCAGTGCTAGTGGGACGCTCGAGGGCTCACCCCTCCACTTT
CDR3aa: CSASGTLEGSPLHF

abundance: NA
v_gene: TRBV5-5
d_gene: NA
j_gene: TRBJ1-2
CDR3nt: TGTGCCAGCAGCTGGGGTTTGGGGGCGCGGAGTGGCTACACCTTC
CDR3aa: CASSWGLGARSGYTF

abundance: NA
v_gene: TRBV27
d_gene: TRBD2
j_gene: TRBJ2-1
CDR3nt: TGTGCCAGCAGGGGGGGGGTAGCGCAGTTCTTC
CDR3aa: CASRGGVAQFF

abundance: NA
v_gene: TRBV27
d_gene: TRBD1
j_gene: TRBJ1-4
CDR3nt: TGTGCCAGCAGTTTATCGTATCCAGGGGGCTTATCTAATGAAAAACTGTTTTTT
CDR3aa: CASSLSYPGGLSNEKLFF

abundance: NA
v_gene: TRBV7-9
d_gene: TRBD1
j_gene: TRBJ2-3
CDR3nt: TGTGCCGGACAAGGACAGGGGAACACAGATACGCAGTATTTT
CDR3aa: CAGQGQGNTDTQYF

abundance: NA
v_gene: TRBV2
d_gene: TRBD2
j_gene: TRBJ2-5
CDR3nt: TGTGCCAGCAGTGAATACCAGCGGGGGGCCTCCCCACAGACCCAGTACTTC
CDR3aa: CASSEYQRGASPQTQYF

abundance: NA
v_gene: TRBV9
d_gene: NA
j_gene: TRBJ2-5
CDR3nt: TGTGCCAGCAGCGTAGATTTTGGGAGGGGGGGCTCCCAAGAGACCCAGTACTTC
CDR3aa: CASSVDFGRGGSQETQYF

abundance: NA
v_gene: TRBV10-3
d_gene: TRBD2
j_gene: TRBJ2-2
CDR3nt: TGTGCCATCAGTGGCAGCGGGGGGCCGCGGTACACCGGGGAGCTGTTTTTT
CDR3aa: CAISGSGGPRYTGELFF

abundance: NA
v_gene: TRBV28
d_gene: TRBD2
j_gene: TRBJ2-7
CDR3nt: TGTGCCAGCAGTTTCGGGAGGGGTGGGGGTCCGCCTTACGAGCAGTACTTC
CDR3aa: CASSFGRGGGPPYEQYF

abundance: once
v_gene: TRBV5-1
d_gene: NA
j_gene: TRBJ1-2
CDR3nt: TGCGCCAGCAGCTCATTGCCCCAGACAGGTATCACCTTC
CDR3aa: CASSSLPQTGITF

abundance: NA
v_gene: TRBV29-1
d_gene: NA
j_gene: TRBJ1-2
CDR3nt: TGCAGCGGTGCGGGGGCCGACTATGGCTACACCTTC
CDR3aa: CSGAGADYGYTF

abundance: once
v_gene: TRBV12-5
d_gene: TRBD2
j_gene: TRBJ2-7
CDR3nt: TGTGCTAGTGCCCGCGGGACTAGCATCTACGAGCAGTACTTC
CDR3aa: CASARGTSIYEQYF

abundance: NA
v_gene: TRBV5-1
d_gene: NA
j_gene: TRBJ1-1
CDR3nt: TGCGCCAGCAGCTTGGGTCCAGGAATTGAAACTGAAGCTTTCTTT
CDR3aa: CASSLGPGIETEAFF

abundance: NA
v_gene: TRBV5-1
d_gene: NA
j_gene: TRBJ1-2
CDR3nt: TGCGCCAGCAGCTTGCCAGAGGACCGCTATGGCTACACCTTC
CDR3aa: CASSLPEDRYGYTF

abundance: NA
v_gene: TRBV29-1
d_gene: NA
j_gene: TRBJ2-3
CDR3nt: TGCAGCCAACTCTCGGATACGCAGTATTTT
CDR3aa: CSQLSDTQYF

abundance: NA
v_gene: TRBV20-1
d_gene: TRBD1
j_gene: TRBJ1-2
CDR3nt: TGCAGTGGACAGGGGGGTAACTATGGCTACACCTTC
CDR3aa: CSGQGGNYGYTF

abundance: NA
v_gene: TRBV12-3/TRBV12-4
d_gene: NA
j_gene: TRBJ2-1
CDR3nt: TGTGCCAGCAGCCCTCATCCTTTAAGTCCAGGGCAGGTCCATTGGGGTGAGCAGTTCTTC
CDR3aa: CASSPHPLSPGQVHWGEQFF

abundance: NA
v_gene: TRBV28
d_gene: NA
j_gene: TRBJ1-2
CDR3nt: TGTGCCAGCAGAGACACCTGGGGAGCTAACTATGGCTACACCTTC
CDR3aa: CASRDTWGANYGYTF

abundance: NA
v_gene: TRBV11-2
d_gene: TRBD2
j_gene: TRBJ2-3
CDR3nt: TGTGCCAGCAGCTTAAGACTAGCGGGGGATAACACAGATACGCAGTATTTT
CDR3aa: CASSLRLAGDNTDTQYF

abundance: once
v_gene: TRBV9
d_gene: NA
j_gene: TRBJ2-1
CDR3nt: TGTGCCAGCAGCGTCCACAGGTCTCCTGGCAATGAGCAGTTCTTC
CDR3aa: CASSVHRSPGNEQFF

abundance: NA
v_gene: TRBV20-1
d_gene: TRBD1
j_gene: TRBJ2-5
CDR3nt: TGCAGTGCTAGAGGCCACTTGCCGGGACAGGGTTACCAAGAGACCCAGTACTTC
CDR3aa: CSARGHLPGQGYQETQYF

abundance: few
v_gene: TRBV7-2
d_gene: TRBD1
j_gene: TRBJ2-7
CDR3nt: TGTGCCAGCAGCGAGGGACAGAACTCCGACGAGCAGTACTTC
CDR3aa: CASSEGQNSDEQYF

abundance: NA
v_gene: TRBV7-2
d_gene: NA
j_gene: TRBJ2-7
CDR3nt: TGTGCCAGCAGCTTAGGTCAAGCGGAGGCCTACGAGCAGTACTTC
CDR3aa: CASSLGQAEAYEQYF

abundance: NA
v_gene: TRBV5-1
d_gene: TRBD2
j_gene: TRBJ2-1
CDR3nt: TGCGCCAGCAGCTTGGGAGATAGCGGGGGCCCCTCCTACAATGAGCAGTTCTTC
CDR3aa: CASSLGDSGGPSYNEQFF

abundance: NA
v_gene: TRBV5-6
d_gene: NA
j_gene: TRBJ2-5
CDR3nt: TGTGCCAGCAGGCGGGGCGGCCAAGAGACCCAGTACTTC
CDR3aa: CASRRGGQETQYF

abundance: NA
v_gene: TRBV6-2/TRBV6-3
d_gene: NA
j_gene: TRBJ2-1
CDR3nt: TGTGCCAGCAGTTACTCCTGGCAGTCGGGCCGTCCGTTCTTC
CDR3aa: CASSYSWQSGRPFF

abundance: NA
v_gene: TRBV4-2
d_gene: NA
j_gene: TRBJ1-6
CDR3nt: TGTGCCAGCAGCCAAGACAGGGGACCCCTCCACTTT
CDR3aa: CASSQDRGPLHF

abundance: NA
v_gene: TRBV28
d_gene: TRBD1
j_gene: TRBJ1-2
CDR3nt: TGTGCCAGCAGTTCCGCCCCACAGGGGGCGCGAGGCTACACCTTC
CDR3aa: CASSSAPQGARGYTF

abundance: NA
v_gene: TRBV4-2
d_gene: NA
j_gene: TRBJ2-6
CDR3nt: TGTGCCAGCAGCCAAGAGGTAGGCTCTGGGGCCAACGTCCTGACTTTC
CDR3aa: CASSQEVGSGANVLTF

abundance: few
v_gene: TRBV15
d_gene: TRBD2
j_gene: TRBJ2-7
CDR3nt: TGTGCCACCAGCAGAGATCGGGGGGGGCCCTACGAGCAGTACTTC
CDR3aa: CATSRDRGGPYEQYF

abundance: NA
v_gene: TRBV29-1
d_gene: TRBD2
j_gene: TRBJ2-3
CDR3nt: TGCAGCGTTAGGTCTAGCGGGGTTGGCACAGATACGCAGTATTTT
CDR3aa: CSVRSSGVGTDTQYF

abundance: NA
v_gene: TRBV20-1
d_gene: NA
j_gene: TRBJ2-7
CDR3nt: TGCAGTGCTAGCTCCGCGCTAGGGGGAGGGACCTACGAGCAGTACTTC
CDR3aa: CSASSALGGGTYEQYF

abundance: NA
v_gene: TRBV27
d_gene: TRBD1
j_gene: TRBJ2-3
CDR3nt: TGTGCCAGCAGCCGCCATCCGGGACAGGGGGTAGATACGCAGTATTTT
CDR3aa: CASSRHPGQGVDTQYF

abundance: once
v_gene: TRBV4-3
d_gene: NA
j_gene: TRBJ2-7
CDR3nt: TGCGCCAGTAGCCAAACGACACGGAAGGGCAACATCTACGAGCAGTACTTC
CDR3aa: CASSQTTRKGNIYEQYF

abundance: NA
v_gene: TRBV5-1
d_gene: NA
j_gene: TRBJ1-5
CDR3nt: TGCGCCAGCAGCTTGACTTTGGGGAATCAGCCCCAGCATTTT
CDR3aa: CASSLTLGNQPQHF

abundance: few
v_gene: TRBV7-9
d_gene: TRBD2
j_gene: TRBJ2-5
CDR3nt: TGTGCCACCGACCGGGGGGGCCGGTACTTC
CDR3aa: CATDRGGRYF

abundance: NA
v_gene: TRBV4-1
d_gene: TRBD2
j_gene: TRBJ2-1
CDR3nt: TGCGCCAGCAGCCAAGAAGGGGCAGCGGGGGCCTACAATGAGCAGTTCTTC
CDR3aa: CASSQEGAAGAYNEQFF

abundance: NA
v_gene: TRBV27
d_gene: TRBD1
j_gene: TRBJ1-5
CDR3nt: TGTGCCAGCAGTTTATTGGGACAGGGAATTGGCAATCAGCCCCAGCATTTT
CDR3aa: CASSLLGQGIGNQPQHF

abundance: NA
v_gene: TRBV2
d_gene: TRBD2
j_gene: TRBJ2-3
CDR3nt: TGTGCCAGCAGTGAAAGGCCTAGCGGGGCAGATACGCAGTATTTT
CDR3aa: CASSERPSGADTQYF